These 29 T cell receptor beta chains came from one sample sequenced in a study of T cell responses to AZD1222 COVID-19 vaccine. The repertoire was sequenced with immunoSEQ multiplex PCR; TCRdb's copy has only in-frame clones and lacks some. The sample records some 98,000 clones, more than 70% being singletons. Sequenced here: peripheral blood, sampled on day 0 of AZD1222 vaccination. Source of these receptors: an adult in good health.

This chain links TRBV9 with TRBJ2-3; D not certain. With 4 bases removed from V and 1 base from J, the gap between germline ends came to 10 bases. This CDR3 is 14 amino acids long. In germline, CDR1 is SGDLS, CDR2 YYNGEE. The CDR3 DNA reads TGTGCCAGCAGCCATGGGTGGGGCACAGATACGCAGTATTTT. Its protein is CASSHGWGTDTQYF.

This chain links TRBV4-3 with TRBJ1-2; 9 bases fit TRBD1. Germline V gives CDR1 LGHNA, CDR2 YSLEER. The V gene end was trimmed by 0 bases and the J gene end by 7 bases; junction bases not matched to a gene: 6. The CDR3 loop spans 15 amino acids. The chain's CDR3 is CASSQDPGTGTGYTF. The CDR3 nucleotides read TGCGCCAGCAGCCAAGATCCTGGGACAGGGACTGGCTACACCTTC.

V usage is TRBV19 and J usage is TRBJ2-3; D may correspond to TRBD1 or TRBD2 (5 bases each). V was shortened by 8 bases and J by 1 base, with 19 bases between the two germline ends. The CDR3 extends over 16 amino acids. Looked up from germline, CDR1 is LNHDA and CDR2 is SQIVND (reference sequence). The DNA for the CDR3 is TGTGCCAGTCAACCCGGCGCAGGGACGGGCACAGATACGCAGTATTTT. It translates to CASQPGAGTGTDTQYF. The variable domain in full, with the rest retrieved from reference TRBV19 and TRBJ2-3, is DGGITQSPKYLFRKEGQNVTLSCEQNLNHDAMYWYRQDPGQGLRLIYYSQIVNDFQKGDIAEGYSVSREKKESFPLTVTSAQKNPTAFYLCASQPGAGTGTDTQYFGPGTRLTVL.

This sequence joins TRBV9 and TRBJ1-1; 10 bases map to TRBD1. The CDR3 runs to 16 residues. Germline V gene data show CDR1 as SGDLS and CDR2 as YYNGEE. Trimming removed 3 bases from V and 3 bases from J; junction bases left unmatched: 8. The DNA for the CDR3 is TGTGCCAGCAGCGCCGGCGGGGGACAGGGGTACACTGAAGCTTTCTTT. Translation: CASSAGGGQGYTEAFF.

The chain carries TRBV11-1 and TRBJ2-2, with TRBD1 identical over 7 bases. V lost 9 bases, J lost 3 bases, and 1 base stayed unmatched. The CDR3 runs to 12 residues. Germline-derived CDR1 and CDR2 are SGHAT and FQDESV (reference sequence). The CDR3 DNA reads TGTGCCAGTGACAGGGACACCGGGGAGCTGTTTTTT. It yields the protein CASDRDTGELFF.

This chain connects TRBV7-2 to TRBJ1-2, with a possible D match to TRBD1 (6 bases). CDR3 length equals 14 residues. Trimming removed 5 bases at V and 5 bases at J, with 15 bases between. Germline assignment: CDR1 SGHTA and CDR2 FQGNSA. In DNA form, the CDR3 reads TGTGCCAGCAGCACAGGGTGGAATGAGTATGGCTACACCTTC. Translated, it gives CASSTGWNEYGYTF.

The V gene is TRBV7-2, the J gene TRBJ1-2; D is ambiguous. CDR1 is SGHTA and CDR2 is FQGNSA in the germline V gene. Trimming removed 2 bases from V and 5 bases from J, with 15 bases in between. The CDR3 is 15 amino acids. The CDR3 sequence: CASSLTPLVRYGYTF. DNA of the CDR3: TGTGCCAGCAGCTTAACCCCCCTAGTTAGGTATGGCTACACCTTC. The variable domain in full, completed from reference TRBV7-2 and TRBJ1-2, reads GAGVSQSPSNKVTEKGKDVELRCDPISGHTALYWYRQSLGQGLEFLIYFQGNSAPDKSGLPSDRFSAERTGGSVSTLTIQRTQQEDSAVYLCASSLTPLVRYGYTFGSGTRLTVV.

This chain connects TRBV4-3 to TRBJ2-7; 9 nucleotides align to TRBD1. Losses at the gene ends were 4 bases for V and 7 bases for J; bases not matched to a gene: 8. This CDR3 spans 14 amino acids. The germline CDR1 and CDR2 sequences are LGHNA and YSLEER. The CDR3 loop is CASSLLQGAREQYF. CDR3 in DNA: TGCGCCAGCAGCCTTTTACAGGGGGCGAGGGAGCAGTACTTC.

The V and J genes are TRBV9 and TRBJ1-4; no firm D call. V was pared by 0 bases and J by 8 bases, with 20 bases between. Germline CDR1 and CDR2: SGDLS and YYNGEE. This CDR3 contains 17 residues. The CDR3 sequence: CASSVGQVSPPGEKLFF. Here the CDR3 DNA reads TGTGCCAGCAGCGTAGGCCAGGTGTCCCCTCCCGGGGAAAAACTGTTTTTT. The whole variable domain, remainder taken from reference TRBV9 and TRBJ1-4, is DSGVTQTPKHLITATGQRVTLRCSPRSGDLSVYWYQQSLDQGLQFLIQYYNGEERAKGNILERFSAQQFPDLHSELNLSSLELGDSALYFCASSVGQVSPPGEKLFFGSGTQLSVL.

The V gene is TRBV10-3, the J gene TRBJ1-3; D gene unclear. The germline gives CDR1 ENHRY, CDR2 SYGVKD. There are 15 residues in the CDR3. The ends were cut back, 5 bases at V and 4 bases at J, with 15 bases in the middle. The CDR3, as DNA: TGTGCCATCAGTCCTAAACTAATGGAAGGAAACACCATATATTTT. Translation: CAISPKLMEGNTIYF.

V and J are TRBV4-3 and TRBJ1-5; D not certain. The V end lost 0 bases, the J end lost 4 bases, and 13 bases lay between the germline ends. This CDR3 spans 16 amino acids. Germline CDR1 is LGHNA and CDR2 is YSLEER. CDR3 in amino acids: CASSQEPRRPNQPQHF. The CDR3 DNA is TGCGCCAGCAGCCAAGAGCCCCGCAGGCCAAATCAGCCCCAGCATTTT.

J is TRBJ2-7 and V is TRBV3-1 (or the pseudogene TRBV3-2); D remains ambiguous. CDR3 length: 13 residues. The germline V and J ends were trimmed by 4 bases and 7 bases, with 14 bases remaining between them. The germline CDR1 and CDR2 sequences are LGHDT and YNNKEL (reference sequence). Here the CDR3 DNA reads TGTGCCAGCAGCCCCAGGAGTTTGGGGGAGCAGTACTTC. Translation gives CASSPRSLGEQYF.

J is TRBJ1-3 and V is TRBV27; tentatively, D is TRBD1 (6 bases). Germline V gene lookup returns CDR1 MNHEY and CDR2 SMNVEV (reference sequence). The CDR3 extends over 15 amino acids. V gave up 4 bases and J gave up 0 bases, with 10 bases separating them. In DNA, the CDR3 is TGTGCCAGCAGTTCAGACAGGAGCTCTGGAAACACCATATATTTT. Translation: CASSSDRSSGNTIYF.

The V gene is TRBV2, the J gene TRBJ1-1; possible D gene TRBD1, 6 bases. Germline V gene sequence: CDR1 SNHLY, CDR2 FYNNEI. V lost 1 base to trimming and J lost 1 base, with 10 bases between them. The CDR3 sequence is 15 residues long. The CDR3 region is CASSEEGVENTEAFF. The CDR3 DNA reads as TGTGCCAGCAGTGAAGAGGGGGTAGAGAACACTGAAGCTTTCTTT.

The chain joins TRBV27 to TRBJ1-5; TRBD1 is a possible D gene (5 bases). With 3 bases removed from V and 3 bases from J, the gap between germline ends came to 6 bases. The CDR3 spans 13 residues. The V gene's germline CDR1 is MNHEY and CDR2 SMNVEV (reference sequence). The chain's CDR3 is CASSLTVNQPQHF. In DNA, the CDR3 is TGTGCCAGCAGTTTGACAGTCAATCAGCCCCAGCATTTT.

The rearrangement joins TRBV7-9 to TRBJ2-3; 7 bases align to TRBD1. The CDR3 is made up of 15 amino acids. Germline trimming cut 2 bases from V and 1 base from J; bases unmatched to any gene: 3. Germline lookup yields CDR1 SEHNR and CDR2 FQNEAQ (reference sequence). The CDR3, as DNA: TGTGCCAGCAGCTTATTTGGGACAGGCACAGATACGCAGTATTTT. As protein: CASSLFGTGTDTQYF.

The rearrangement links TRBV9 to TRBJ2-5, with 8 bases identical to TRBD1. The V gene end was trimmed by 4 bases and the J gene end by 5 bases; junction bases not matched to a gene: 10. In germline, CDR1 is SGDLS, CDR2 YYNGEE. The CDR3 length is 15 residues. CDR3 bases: TGTGCCAGCAGCCCCCCGACAGGGGATGGGGAGACCCAGTACTTC. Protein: CASSPPTGDGETQYF.

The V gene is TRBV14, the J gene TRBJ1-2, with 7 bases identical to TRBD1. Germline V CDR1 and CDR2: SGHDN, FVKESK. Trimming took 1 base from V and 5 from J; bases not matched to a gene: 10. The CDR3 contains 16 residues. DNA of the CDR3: TGTGCCAGCAGCCAAGTTTCGGCAGGGGGTAGTTATGGCTACACCTTC. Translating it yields CASSQVSAGGSYGYTF.

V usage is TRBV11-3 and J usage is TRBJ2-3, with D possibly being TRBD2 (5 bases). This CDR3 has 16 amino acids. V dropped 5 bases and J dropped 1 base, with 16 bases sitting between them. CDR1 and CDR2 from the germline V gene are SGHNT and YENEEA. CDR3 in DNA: TGTGCCAGCAGCCAACCCGGGGTTGCGGGCACAGATACGCAGTATTTT. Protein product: CASSQPGVAGTDTQYF.

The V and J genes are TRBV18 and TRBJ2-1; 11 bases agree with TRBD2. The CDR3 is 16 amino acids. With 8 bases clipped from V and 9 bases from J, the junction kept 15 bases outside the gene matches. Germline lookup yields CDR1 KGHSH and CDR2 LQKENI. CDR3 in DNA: TGTGCCAGCCCCGGGCTAGCGGGGGGCCCGGGTACTGAGCAGTTCTTC. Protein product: CASPGLAGGPGTEQFF.

DNA of the CDR3: TGTGCCAGCAGTGAAAGAGAAGGGCGTCCCTATGGCTACACCTTC. Its translation: CASSEREGRPYGYTF. This sequence joins TRBV6-1 and TRBJ1-2; D uncertain. Trimming stripped 2 bases from V and 4 bases from J, with 14 bases between. This CDR3 is built from 15 residues. Germline assignment: CDR1 MNHNS and CDR2 SASEGT.

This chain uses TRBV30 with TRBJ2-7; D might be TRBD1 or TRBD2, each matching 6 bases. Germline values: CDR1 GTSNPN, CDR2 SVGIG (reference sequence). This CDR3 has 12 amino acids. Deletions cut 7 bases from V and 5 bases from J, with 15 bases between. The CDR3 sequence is CASHQGGNEQYF. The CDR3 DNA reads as TGTGCCTCACACCAAGGGGGGAACGAGCAGTACTTC. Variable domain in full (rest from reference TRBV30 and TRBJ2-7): SQTIHQWPATLVQPVGSPLSLECTVEGTSNPNLYWYRQAAGRGLQLLFYSVGIGQISSEVPQNLSASRPQDRQFILSSKKLLLSDSGFYLCASHQGGNEQYFGPGTRLTVT.

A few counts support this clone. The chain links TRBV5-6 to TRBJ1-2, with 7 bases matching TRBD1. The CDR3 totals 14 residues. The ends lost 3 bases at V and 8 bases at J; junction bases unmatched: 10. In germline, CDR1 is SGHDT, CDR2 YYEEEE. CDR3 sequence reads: CASSSDRERAGYTF. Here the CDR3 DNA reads TGTGCCAGCAGCTCCGACAGGGAAAGAGCGGGCTACACCTTC.

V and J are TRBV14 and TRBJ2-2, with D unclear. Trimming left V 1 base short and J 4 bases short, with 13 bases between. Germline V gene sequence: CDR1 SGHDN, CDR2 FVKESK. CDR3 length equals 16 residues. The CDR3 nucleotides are TGTGCCAGCAGCCAAGTAGACACGGGCAGCACCGGGGAGCTGTTTTTT. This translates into CASSQVDTGSTGELFF.

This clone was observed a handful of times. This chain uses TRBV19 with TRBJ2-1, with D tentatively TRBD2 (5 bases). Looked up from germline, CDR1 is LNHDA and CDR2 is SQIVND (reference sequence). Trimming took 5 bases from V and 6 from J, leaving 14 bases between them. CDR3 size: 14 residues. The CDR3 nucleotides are TGTGCCAGTAGTCCGCCAGACTACCTCAATGAGCAGTTCTTC. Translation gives CASSPPDYLNEQFF.

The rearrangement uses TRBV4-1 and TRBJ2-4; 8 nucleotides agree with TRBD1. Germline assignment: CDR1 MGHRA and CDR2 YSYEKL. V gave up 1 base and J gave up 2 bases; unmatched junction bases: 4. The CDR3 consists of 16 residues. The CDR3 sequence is CASSQARQGTKNIQYF. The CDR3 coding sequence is TGCGCCAGCAGCCAAGCCAGACAGGGGACCAAAAACATTCAGTACTTC.

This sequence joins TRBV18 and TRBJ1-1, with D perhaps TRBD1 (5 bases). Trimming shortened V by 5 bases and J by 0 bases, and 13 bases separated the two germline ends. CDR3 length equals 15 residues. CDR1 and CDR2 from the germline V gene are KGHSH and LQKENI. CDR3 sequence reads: CASSAGAVMNTEAFF. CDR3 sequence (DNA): TGTGCCAGCTCAGCCGGGGCAGTCATGAACACTGAAGCTTTCTTT.

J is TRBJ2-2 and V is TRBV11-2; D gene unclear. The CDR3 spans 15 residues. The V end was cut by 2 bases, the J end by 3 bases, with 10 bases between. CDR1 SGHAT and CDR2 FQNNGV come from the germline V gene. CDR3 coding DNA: TGTGCCAGCAGCTTAAGGGTTGCGGACACCGGGGAGCTGTTTTTT. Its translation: CASSLRVADTGELFF.

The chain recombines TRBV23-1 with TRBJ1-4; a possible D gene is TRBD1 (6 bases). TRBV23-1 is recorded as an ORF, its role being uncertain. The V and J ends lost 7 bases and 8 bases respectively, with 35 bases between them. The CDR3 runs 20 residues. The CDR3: CASTAKISQDGTSVREKLFF. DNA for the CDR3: TGCGCCAGCACCGCAAAGATCAGCCAAGACGGGACATCCGTTCGGGAAAAACTGTTTTTT.